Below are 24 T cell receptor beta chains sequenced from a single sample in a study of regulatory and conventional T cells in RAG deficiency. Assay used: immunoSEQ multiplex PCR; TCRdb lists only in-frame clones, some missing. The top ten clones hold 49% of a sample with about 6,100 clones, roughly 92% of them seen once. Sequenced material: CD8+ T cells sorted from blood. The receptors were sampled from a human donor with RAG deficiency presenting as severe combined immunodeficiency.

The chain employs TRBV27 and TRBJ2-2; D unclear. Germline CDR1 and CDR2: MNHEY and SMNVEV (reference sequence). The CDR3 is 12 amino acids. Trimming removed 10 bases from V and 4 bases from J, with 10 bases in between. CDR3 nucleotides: TGTGCCACCCTTGCGATCACCGGGGAGCTGTTTTTT. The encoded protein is CATLAITGELFF.

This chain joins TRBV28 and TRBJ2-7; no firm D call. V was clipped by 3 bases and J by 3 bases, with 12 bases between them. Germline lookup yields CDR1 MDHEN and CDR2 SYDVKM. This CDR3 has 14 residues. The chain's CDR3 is CASSFTVWGYEQYF. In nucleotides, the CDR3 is TGTGCCAGCAGTTTCACTGTGTGGGGCTACGAGCAGTACTTC.

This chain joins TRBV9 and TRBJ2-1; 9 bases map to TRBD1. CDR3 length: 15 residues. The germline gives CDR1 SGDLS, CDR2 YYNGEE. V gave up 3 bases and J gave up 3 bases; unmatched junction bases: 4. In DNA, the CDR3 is TGTGCCAGCAGCGCGCCGACAGGGGGCTACAATGAGCAGTTCTTC. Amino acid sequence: CASSAPTGGYNEQFF.

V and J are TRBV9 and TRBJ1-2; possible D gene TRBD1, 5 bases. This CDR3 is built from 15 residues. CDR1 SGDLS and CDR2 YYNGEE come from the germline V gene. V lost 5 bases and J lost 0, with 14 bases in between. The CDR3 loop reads CASREGVAANYGYTF. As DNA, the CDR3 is TGTGCCAGCAGAGAAGGGGTCGCGGCTAACTATGGCTACACCTTC.

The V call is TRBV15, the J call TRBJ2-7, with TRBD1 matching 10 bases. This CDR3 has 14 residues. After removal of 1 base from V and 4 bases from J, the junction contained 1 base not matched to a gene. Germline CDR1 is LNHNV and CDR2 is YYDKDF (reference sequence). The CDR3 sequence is CATSRGTGGYEQYF. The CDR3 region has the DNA TGTGCCACCAGCAGAGGGACAGGGGGATACGAGCAGTACTTC.

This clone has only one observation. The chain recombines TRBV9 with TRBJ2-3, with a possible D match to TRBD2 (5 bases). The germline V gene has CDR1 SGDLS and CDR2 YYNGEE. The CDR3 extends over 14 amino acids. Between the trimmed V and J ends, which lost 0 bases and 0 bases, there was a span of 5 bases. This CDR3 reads CASSVAGSTDTQYF. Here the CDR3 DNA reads TGTGCCAGCAGCGTAGCGGGAAGCACAGATACGCAGTATTTT.

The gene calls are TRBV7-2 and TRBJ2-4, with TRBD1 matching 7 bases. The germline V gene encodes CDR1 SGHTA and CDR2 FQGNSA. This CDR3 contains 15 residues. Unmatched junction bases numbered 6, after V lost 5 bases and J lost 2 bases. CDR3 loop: CASSRTGVSKNIQYF. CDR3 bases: TGTGCCAGCAGCCGAACAGGGGTATCCAAAAACATTCAGTACTTC. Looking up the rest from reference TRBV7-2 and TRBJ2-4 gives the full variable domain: GAGVSQSPSNKVTEKGKDVELRCDPISGHTALYWYRQSLGQGLEFLIYFQGNSAPDKSGLPSDRFSAERTGGSVSTLTIQRTQQEDSAVYLCASSRTGVSKNIQYFGAGTRLSVL.

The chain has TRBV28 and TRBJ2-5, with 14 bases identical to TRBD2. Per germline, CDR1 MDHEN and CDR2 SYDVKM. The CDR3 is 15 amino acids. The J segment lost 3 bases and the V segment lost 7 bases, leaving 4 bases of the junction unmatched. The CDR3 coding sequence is TGTGCCAGCATTGGACTAGCGGGAGGAAAAGAGACCCAGTACTTC. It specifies CASIGLAGGKETQYF.

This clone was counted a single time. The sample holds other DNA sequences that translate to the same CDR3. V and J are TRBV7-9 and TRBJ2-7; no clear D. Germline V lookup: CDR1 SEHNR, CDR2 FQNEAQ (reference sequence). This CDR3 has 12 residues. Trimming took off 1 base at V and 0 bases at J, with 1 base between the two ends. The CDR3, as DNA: TGTGCCAGCAGCTTAGGCTCCTACGAGCAGTACTTC. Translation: CASSLGSYEQYF.

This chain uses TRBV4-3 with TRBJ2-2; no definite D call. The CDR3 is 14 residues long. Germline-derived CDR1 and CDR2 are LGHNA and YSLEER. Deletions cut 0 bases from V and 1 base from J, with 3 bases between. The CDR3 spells CASSQDRNTGELFF. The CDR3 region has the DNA TGCGCCAGCAGCCAAGACAGGAACACCGGGGAGCTGTTTTTT.

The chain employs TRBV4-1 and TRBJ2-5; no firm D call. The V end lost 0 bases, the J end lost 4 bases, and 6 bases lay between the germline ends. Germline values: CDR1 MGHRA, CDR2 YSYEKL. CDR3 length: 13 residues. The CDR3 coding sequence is TGCGCCAGCAGCCAAGAAATTTTAGAGACCCAGTACTTC. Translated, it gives CASSQEILETQYF.

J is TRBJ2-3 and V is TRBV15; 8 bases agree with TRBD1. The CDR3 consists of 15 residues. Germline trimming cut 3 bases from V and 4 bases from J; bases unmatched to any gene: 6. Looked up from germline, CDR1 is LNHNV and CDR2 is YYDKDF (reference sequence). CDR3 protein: CATSSPGQGADTQYF. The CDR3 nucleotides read TGTGCCACCAGCAGTCCCGGACAGGGCGCAGATACGCAGTATTTT.

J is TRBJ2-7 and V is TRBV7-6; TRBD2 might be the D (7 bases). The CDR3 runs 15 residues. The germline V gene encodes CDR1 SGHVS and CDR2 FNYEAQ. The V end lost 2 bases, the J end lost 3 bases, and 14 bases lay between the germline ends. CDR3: CASSLFRGAGYEQYF. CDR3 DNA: TGTGCCAGCAGCTTATTCCGGGGGGCCGGCTACGAGCAGTACTTC.

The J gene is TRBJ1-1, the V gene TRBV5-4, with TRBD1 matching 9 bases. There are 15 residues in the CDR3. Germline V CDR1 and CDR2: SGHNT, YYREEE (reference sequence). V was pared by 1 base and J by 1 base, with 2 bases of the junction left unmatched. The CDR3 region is CASSLTGGENTEAFF. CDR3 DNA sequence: TGTGCCAGCAGCTTGACAGGGGGCGAGAACACTGAAGCTTTCTTT.

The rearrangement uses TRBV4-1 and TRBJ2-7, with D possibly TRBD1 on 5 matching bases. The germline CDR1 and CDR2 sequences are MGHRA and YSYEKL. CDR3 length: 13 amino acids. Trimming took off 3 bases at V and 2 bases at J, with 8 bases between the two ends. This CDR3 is CASSHRQTYEQYF. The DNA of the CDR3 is TGCGCCAGCAGCCACAGACAGACCTACGAGCAGTACTTC.

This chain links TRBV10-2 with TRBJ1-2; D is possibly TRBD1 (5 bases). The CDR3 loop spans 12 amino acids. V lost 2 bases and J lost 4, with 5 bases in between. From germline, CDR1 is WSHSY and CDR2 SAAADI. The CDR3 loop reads CASSEGAYGYTF. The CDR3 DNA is TGCGCCAGCAGTGAGGGGGCCTATGGCTACACCTTC.

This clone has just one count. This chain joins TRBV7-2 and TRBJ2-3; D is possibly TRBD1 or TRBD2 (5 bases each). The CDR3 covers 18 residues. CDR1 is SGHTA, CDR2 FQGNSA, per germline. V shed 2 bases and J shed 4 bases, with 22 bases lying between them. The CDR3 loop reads CASSLILKGSGEADTQYF. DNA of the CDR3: TGTGCCAGCAGCTTAATCCTGAAGGGGAGCGGCGAGGCAGATACGCAGTATTTT.

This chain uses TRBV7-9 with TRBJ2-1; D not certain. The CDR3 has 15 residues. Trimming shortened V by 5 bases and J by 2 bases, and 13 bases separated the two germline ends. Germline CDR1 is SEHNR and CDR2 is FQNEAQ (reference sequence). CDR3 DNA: TGTGCCAGCAGCCCGACATCGAAACCCTACAATGAGCAGTTCTTC. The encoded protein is CASSPTSKPYNEQFF.

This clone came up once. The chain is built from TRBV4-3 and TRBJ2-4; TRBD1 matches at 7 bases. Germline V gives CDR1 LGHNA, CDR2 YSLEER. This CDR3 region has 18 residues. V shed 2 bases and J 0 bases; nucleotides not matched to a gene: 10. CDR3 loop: CASSQKYGDRRAKNIQYF. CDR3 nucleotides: TGCGCCAGCAGCCAAAAGTATGGGGACAGACGAGCCAAAAACATTCAGTACTTC.

The CDR3 bases are TGTGCCAGCAAGCCCCACGTAGTCGGGCAAGAGACCCAGTACTTC. It yields the protein CASKPHVVGQETQYF. The chain recombines TRBV6-5 with TRBJ2-5; D is undetermined. This CDR3 is 15 amino acids long. V lost 7 bases to trimming and J lost 2 bases, with 17 bases between them. Germline V gene data show CDR1 as MNHEY and CDR2 as SVGAGI.

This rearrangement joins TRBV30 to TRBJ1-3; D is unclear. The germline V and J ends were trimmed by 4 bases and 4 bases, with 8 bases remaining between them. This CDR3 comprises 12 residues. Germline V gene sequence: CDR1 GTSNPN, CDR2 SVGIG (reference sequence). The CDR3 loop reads CAWTVGGNTIYF. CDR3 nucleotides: TGTGCCTGGACCGTAGGGGGAAACACCATATATTTT. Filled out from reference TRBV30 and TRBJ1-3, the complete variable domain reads SQTIHQWPATLVQPVGSPLSLECTVEGTSNPNLYWYRQAAGRGLQLLFYSVGIGQISSEVPQNLSASRPQDRQFILSSKKLLLSDSGFYLCAWTVGGNTIYFGEGSWLTVV.

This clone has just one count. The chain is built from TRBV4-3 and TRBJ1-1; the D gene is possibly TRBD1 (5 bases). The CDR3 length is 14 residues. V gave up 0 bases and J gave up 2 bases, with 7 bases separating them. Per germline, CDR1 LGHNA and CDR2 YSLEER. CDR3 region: CASSQDRVNTEAFF. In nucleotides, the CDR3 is TGCGCCAGCAGCCAAGACAGGGTAAACACTGAAGCTTTCTTT.

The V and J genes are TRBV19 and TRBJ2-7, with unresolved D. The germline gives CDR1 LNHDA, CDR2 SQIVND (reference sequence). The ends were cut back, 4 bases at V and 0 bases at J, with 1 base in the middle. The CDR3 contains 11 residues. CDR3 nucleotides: TGTGCCAGTAGTAACTCCTACGAGCAGTACTTC. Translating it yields CASSNSYEQYF.

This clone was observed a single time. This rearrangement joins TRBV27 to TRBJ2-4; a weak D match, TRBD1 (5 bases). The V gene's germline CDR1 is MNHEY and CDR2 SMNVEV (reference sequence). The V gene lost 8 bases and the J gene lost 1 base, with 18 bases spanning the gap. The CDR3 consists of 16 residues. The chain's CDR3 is CASAPRQGSAKNIQYF. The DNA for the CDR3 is TGTGCCAGCGCCCCTAGGCAGGGTAGCGCCAAAAACATTCAGTACTTC.